There are a few counts of the clone carrying this T cell receptor beta chain. Then a second PCR, running roughly 6 to 12 cycles, was carried out with a sample-barcoded 5' primer and a J-beta primer mix. TCRdb re-called the 5' RACE reads with MiXCR, one entry per CDR3 protein. This table has some 760,000 distinct CDR3 sequences, approximately 25% appearing once. Germline CDR1 SGHVS, CDR2 FQNEAQ. This CDR3 comprises 15 residues. The V gene end was trimmed by 0 bases and the J gene end by 3 bases; junction bases not matched to a gene: 0. The source of the sample is a study of blood T cells in healthy people across ages. Another study also made use of these data, one on T cells of mothers and their children. From that second work: Mothers and children who were related shared slightly more overlap than unrelated pairs, but not significantly more.

This TCR was recovered from a boy younger than 18 in good health. The chain joins TRBV7-8 to TRBJ1-4; TRBD1 aligns across 8 bases. The sequencing input was blood. The CDR3 sequence is CASSLATGANEKLFF. The DNA for the CDR3 is TGTGCCAGCAGCTTAGCGACAGGGGCTAATGAAAAACTGTTTTTT.